The 18 T cell receptor beta chains in this list originate from one sample, sequenced in a study of PD-L1 blockade in urothelial cancer. This table comes from immunoSEQ multiplex PCR, and its TCRdb copy is limited to in-frame clones, with some not included. The table has 41,000 or so clones, more than 75% seen once. Time point meaning: peripheral blood 6 weeks after treatment start. Sequencing was performed on PBMCs, taken around atezolizumab (anti-PD-L1) treatment. The origin of the receptors is a man between 65 and 80 years old with urothelial cancer.

J is TRBJ2-7 and V is TRBV5-4; TRBD1 matches 10 bases. The germline CDR1 and CDR2 sequences are SGHNT and YYREEE (reference sequence). J gave up 3 bases and V 2 bases, and 5 bases lay outside the gene matches. CDR3 size: 15 residues. CDR3 in amino acids: CASSFPGQGIYEQYF. DNA of the CDR3: TGTGCCAGCAGCTTCCCGGGACAGGGGATCTACGAGCAGTACTTC.

A single count supports this clone. The chain employs TRBV30 and TRBJ2-4, with a weak D call TRBD1 (5 bases). Deletions cut 0 bases from V and 0 bases from J, with 12 bases between. Germline CDR1 GTSNPN, CDR2 SVGIG (reference sequence). CDR3 size: 16 residues. CDR3 nucleotides: TGTGCCTGGAGTGTGGGGCAACCACTAGCCAAAAACATTCAGTACTTC. Translation: CAWSVGQPLAKNIQYF.

The CDR3 region is CASSKAGTVDTQYF. The DNA of the CDR3 is TGTGCCAGTAGTAAAGCGGGAACGGTAGATACGCAGTATTTT. This chain links TRBV19 with TRBJ2-3; 7 nucleotides agree with TRBD2. V trimming: 4 bases; J trimming: 5 bases; junction bases outside the gene matches: 6. Germline V gene data show CDR1 as LNHDA and CDR2 as SQIVND (reference sequence). This CDR3 region has 14 residues. Full variable domain (missing parts from reference TRBV19 and TRBJ2-3): DGGITQSPKYLFRKEGQNVTLSCEQNLNHDAMYWYRQDPGQGLRLIYYSQIVNDFQKGDIAEGYSVSREKKESFPLTVTSAQKNPTAFYLCASSKAGTVDTQYFGPGTRLTVL.

Concerning this clone itself: The same CDR3 arises from other DNA sequences in this sample as well. V and J are TRBV19 and TRBJ2-7; D might be TRBD2 (6 bases). V was cut by 8 bases and J by 1 base, with 12 bases left in between. This CDR3 contains 13 residues. Germline lookup yields CDR1 LNHDA and CDR2 SQIVND (reference sequence). The DNA of the CDR3 is TGTGCCAGTTCTCGGGACTCATCCTACGAGCAGTACTTC. Its protein product is CASSRDSSYEQYF.

This clone was seen a single time. The chain uses TRBV5-4 and TRBJ2-7, with 9 bases lining up with TRBD2. V trimming: 4 bases; J trimming: 4 bases; junction bases outside the gene matches: 18. Looked up from germline, CDR1 is SGHNT and CDR2 is YYREEE (reference sequence). CDR3 length: 18 residues. CDR3 protein: CASSVIPPWREGRYEQYF. As DNA, the CDR3 is TGTGCCAGCAGCGTGATACCCCCATGGCGGGAGGGCCGTTACGAGCAGTACTTC.

The chain links TRBV4-1 to TRBJ2-3, with 9 positions matching TRBD1. The CDR3 is 18 residues long. Germline assignment: CDR1 MGHRA and CDR2 YSYEKL. Unmatched junction bases numbered 8, after V lost 1 base and J lost 0 bases. The CDR3 protein is CASSQGVMTGGSTDTQYF. CDR3 bases: TGCGCCAGCAGCCAAGGGGTAATGACAGGGGGAAGCACAGATACGCAGTATTTT.

The rearrangement uses TRBV30 and TRBJ1-2; D may be TRBD1 (5 bases). This CDR3 comprises 14 residues. Looked up from germline, CDR1 is GTSNPN and CDR2 is SVGIG (reference sequence). Trimming stripped 2 bases from V and 0 bases from J, with 10 bases between. CDR3 bases: TGTGCCTGGAGTTCCCCGGGGGCTAACTATGGCTACACCTTC. This sequence encodes CAWSSPGANYGYTF.

This clone was detected only once. The chain couples TRBV7-9 to TRBJ1-4; 7 bases fit TRBD1. J was trimmed by 5 bases and V by 7 bases; bases with no gene match: 10. This CDR3 contains 15 residues. Germline CDR1 reads SEHNR; CDR2 reads FQNEAQ (reference sequence). Written as DNA, the CDR3 is TGTGCCAGCACCCTTTACCGGGACAGAAATGAAAAACTGTTTTTT. It is translated as CASTLYRDRNEKLFF.

This clone was seen only once. The chain couples TRBV7-2 to TRBJ1-1; 7 bases align to TRBD1. The CDR3 contains 16 residues. V trimming: 1 base; J trimming: 10 bases; junction bases outside the gene matches: 15. From germline, CDR1 is SGHTA and CDR2 FQGNSA. The DNA of the CDR3 is TGTGCCAGCAGCTTAGGCCCTAGACAGGGAGGTCGAGGAGCTTTCTTT. Translating it yields CASSLGPRQGGRGAFF. The full variable domain, rest sourced from reference TRBV7-2 and TRBJ1-1, is GAGVSQSPSNKVTEKGKDVELRCDPISGHTALYWYRQSLGQGLEFLIYFQGNSAPDKSGLPSDRFSAERTGGSVSTLTIQRTQQEDSAVYLCASSLGPRQGGRGAFFGQGTRLTVV.

The J gene is TRBJ1-5, the V gene TRBV14; D perhaps matches TRBD1 (5 bases). Trimming left V 0 bases short and J 9 bases short, with 9 bases between. The CDR3 runs 13 residues. Germline V gene sequence: CDR1 SGHDN, CDR2 FVKESK. CDR3 residues: CASSQDQGGPQHF. CDR3 DNA: TGTGCCAGCAGCCAAGACCAGGGTGGGCCCCAGCATTTT.

The chain carries TRBV19 and TRBJ2-1; D gene ambiguous. V was pared by 0 bases and J by 4 bases, with 10 bases between. The germline CDR1 and CDR2 sequences are LNHDA and SQIVND (reference sequence). The CDR3 has 15 amino acids. This CDR3 reads CASSIEVQAYNEQFF. CDR3 sequence (DNA): TGTGCCAGTAGTATAGAAGTCCAGGCGTACAATGAGCAGTTCTTC.

The gene calls are TRBV27 and TRBJ2-7, with 10 positions matching TRBD2. The CDR3 covers 16 residues. Per germline, CDR1 MNHEY and CDR2 SMNVEV (reference sequence). Trimming removed 7 bases from V and 5 bases from J; junction bases left unmatched: 14. The CDR3 region has the DNA TGTGCCAGCACCCCCCTTTCTAGCGGGAGAAAGAACGAGCAGTACTTC. As protein: CASTPLSSGRKNEQYF.

The V and J genes are TRBV5-5 and TRBJ2-3, with 11 nucleotides matching TRBD2. The V gene end was trimmed by 4 bases and the J gene end by 0 bases; junction bases not matched to a gene: 7. Germline CDR1 and CDR2: SGHKS and YYEKEE (reference sequence). This CDR3 spans 17 amino acids. The CDR3 region has the DNA TGTGCCAGCAGCCCGGGACTAGCGGATGCTAGCACAGATACGCAGTATTTT. Its translation is CASSPGLADASTDTQYF.

The chain is built from TRBV2 and TRBJ1-5; D is ambiguous. The CDR3 loop spans 14 amino acids. Germline values: CDR1 SNHLY, CDR2 FYNNEI. V gave up 0 bases and J gave up 6 bases, with 9 bases separating them. The CDR3 sequence is CASSEADKSQPQHF. The CDR3 nucleotides are TGTGCCAGCAGTGAAGCTGACAAAAGTCAGCCCCAGCATTTT.

The rearrangement links TRBV6-5 to TRBJ1-2; 8 bases line up with TRBD1. Germline lookup yields CDR1 MNHEY and CDR2 SVGAGI. This CDR3 contains 13 residues. V lost 6 bases to trimming and J lost 6 bases; unmatched junction nucleotides: 6. CDR3 sequence reads: CASSVTGGDGYTF. DNA of the CDR3: TGTGCCAGCAGCGTAACAGGGGGGGATGGCTACACCTTC.

The rearrangement links TRBV2 to TRBJ2-7; TRBD2 matches at 12 bases. V gave up 0 bases and J gave up 0 bases; unmatched junction bases: 6. Germline values: CDR1 SNHLY, CDR2 FYNNEI. The CDR3 contains 18 residues. DNA for the CDR3: TGTGCCAGCAGTGAAGCGAGAACTAGCGGGGGGAGCTCCTACGAGCAGTACTTC. This translates into CASSEARTSGGSSYEQYF.

The gene calls are TRBV27 and TRBJ2-7; 11 bases are a match to TRBD1. Germline CDR1 reads MNHEY; CDR2 reads SMNVEV (reference sequence). The CDR3 runs to 15 residues. Trimming removed 5 bases from V and 5 bases from J; junction bases left unmatched: 8. This chain's CDR3 is CASSLNPGQGDEQYF. CDR3 DNA: TGTGCCAGCAGTCTAAACCCGGGACAGGGGGACGAGCAGTACTTC.

The chain is built from TRBV5-6 and TRBJ1-1; 10 bases match TRBD1. The CDR3 contains 16 residues. Germline V gives CDR1 SGHDT, CDR2 YYEEEE. Trimming took 0 bases from V and 10 from J; bases not matched to a gene: 12. The CDR3 sequence: CASSLEPGTGVVSAFF. In nucleotides, the CDR3 is TGTGCCAGCAGCTTGGAGCCCGGGACAGGGGTAGTCTCAGCTTTCTTT. The full variable domain, with the rest looked up from reference TRBV5-6 and TRBJ1-1, is DAGVTQSPTHLIKTRGQQVTLRCSPKSGHDTVSWYQQALGQGPQFIFQYYEEEERQRGNFPDRFSGHQFPNYSSELNVNALLLGDSALYLCASSLEPGTGVVSAFFGQGTRLTVV.